The 6 T cell receptor beta chains in this list originate from one sample, sequenced in a study of T cells after yellow fever vaccination. One entry per CDR3 protein results from TCRdb running MiXCR on the 5' RACE reads. The data show approximately 32,000 distinct CDR3 sequences, with approximately 6.6% seen just once and about 20% held by the top ten. Sequenced here: PBMCs, either bulk or a sorted T-cell subset (CD4+, CD8+, memory, or dextramer-sorted; not recorded which), sampled on the day of the first yellow fever vaccination. The receptors come from a man aged 18-30 years who received the YFV17D yellow fever vaccine.

This chain joins TRBV11-1 and TRBJ1-4, with TRBD1 matching 9 bases. CDR1 and CDR2 from the germline V gene are SGHAT and FQDESV (reference sequence). The length of the CDR3 is 21 residues. V was clipped by 4 bases and J by 0 bases; unmatched bases: 18. CDR3 DNA sequence: TGTGCCAGCAGCTCTTACACCGGGACAGGGACTACCCCCACAACTAATGAAAAACTGTTTTTT. As protein: CASSSYTGTGTTPTTNEKLFF.

This chain links TRBV7-2 with TRBJ1-1; no clear D gene. V lost 1 base to trimming and J lost 0 bases, with 9 bases between them. In germline, CDR1 is SGHTA, CDR2 FQGNSA. The CDR3 spans 15 residues. The CDR3 here is CASSLVPTMNTEAFF. DNA of the CDR3: TGTGCCAGCAGCTTAGTACCAACCATGAACACTGAAGCTTTCTTT.

This clonotype was observed a handful of times. The V call is TRBV7-2, the J call TRBJ2-1; tentative D call: TRBD1 (6 bases). The CDR3 is 17 residues long. The germline V and J ends were trimmed by 1 base and 6 bases, with 19 bases remaining between them. Germline V gives CDR1 SGHTA, CDR2 FQGNSA. The CDR3 sequence: CASSLGVGAGRGNEQFF. The CDR3 region has the DNA TGTGCCAGCAGCTTAGGGGTGGGGGCTGGCCGGGGCAATGAGCAGTTCTTC.

For this clonotype: A much larger clonotype is one base distant, so this may be a read error. V usage is TRBV7-2 and J usage is TRBJ2-3; D uncertain. Germline V gene sequence: CDR1 SGHTA, CDR2 FQGNSA. The V end was cut by 5 bases, the J end by 3 bases, with 18 bases between. The CDR3 is made up of 16 amino acids. Here the CDR3 reads CASSLGFNHQTDTQYF. The CDR3, as DNA: TGTGCCAGCAGCCTAGGCTTCAACCACCAAACAGATACGCAGTATTTT.

This clonotype was seen repeatedly, ten times or more. The V and J genes are TRBV6-5 and TRBJ1-6, with D perhaps TRBD1 (5 bases). Trimming removed 1 base at V and 6 bases at J, with 10 bases between. In germline, CDR1 is MNHEY, CDR2 SVGAGI. There are 15 residues in the CDR3. The CDR3 DNA is TGTGCCAGCAGTTACTTTCAGGGTGGTAATTCACCCCTCCACTTT. Translated: CASSYFQGGNSPLHF.

The sample holds many counts of this clonotype. The chain is built from TRBV20-1 and TRBJ2-5, with D maybe TRBD2 (5 bases). The germline V and J ends were trimmed by 5 bases and 5 bases, with 15 bases remaining between them. Germline CDR1 and CDR2: DFQATT and SNEGSKA (reference sequence). This CDR3 region has 13 residues. CDR3 nucleotides: TGCAGTGCTCAGCTAGGAGGCGGGGAGACCCAGTACTTC. Its translation: CSAQLGGGETQYF.